Below are 5 T cell receptor beta chains sequenced from a single sample in a study of cytomegalovirus exposure and HLA in healthy donors. Vbeta (60) and Jbeta (13) primers were used in the PCR. The data were produced by immunoSEQ multiplex PCR, yet TCRdb's version contains in-frame clones alone and is incomplete. In the table there are 150,000 to 200,000 clones, roughly 82% of which are singletons. Sequences were obtained from PBMCs. The receptors were sampled from a woman aged 50 to 60 in good health and CMV-seronegative.

This chain connects TRBV7-3 to TRBJ2-1, with 7 bases aligning to TRBD2. The CDR3 extends over 16 amino acids. Germline CDR1 reads SGHTA; CDR2 reads FQGTGA. Trimming took 5 bases from V and 8 from J; bases not matched to a gene: 15. The CDR3 DNA follows: TGTGCCAGCAGCCCCGGGGGGTGGAGCGGGGATGATGAGCAGTTCTTC. It codes for CASSPGGWSGDDEQFF.

The rearrangement uses TRBV5-1 and TRBJ2-5; D may be TRBD2 (6 bases). V shed 5 bases and J shed 1 base, with 15 bases lying between them. CDR3 length: 15 amino acids. CDR1 is SGHRS and CDR2 is YFSETQ in the germline V gene. CDR3 region: CASSVVRDPQETQYF. The DNA for the CDR3 is TGCGCCAGCAGTGTGGTGCGGGACCCCCAAGAGACCCAGTACTTC.

The V gene is TRBV15, the J gene TRBJ1-3; a weak D match, TRBD1 (6 bases). Germline CDR1 and CDR2: LNHNV and YYDKDF (reference sequence). Trimming pared 0 bases from V and 0 bases from J, leaving 21 bases between. This CDR3 has 20 residues. The CDR3 bases are TGTGCCACCAGCAGAGATTGGGCCCTCGGGGGGGCTAGCTCTGGAAACACCATATATTTT. This codes for CATSRDWALGGASSGNTIYF.

The CDR3 DNA follows: TGTGCCAGCAGTGTAACTTTCCAAGAGACCCAGTACTTC. This encodes CASSVTFQETQYF. V gene TRBV2 combines with J gene TRBJ2-5; no firm D call. V was clipped by 4 bases and J by 1 base, with 7 bases between them. The CDR3 contains 13 residues. The germline gives CDR1 SNHLY, CDR2 FYNNEI.

The gene calls are TRBV5-8 and TRBJ2-2, with D uncertain. V was clipped by 1 base and J by 5 bases, with 3 bases between them. Per the germline V gene, CDR1 is SGHTS and CDR2 is YDEGEE. The CDR3 is 12 amino acids. Written as DNA, the CDR3 is TGTGCCAGCAGCTTGTATACCGGGGAGCTGTTTTTT. Translation gives CASSLYTGELFF.